This T cell receptor beta chain was identified in a study of blood T cell repertoires in COVID-19. Across the whole study: COVID-19 samples, acute and convalescent, were from the United States, Italy and Spain. PBMCs, B-cell-depleted T cells, or T cells were the source of the cDNA or gDNA that made up the material.

Germline CDR1 is LNHDA and CDR2 is SQIVND (reference sequence). The CDR3 totals 14 residues. With 3 bases clipped from V and 4 bases from J, the junction kept 5 bases outside the gene matches. Per the original data handling: Quantification of nucleated cells was approximated via reference gene primer amplification. The data were produced by immunoSEQ multiplex PCR, yet TCRdb's version contains in-frame clones alone and is incomplete. V, J and clone size are those of that table, while D and trimming were read from the DNA. The sample contains tens of thousands of clones, around nine tenths of which appear only once.

Specimen: peripheral blood. This rearrangement joins TRBV19 to TRBJ2-7; 8 bases match TRBD1. The sequence derives from a man aged 55 to 70 with acute or convalescent COVID-19. The CDR3 DNA sequence: TGTGCCAGTAGTATCGGGACAGGAGAATACGAGCAGTACTTC. Translating it yields CASSIGTGEYEQYF.